The 31 T cell receptor beta chains listed next were all sequenced from one sample in a study of PD-1 blockade in mismatch repair-deficient tumors. The data were produced by immunoSEQ multiplex PCR, yet TCRdb's version contains in-frame clones alone and is incomplete. The sample holds roughly 70,000 clones, approximately 78% seen once. This specimen was peripheral blood, taken 2 weeks after starting pembrolizumab. These receptors were collected from an adult with mismatch repair-deficient cancer.

Comments on this clone: This is likely an artifact of a read error, given a far larger clone one base away. Within the sample, other DNA sequences also encode this same CDR3. The chain couples TRBV11-2 to TRBJ1-2; D not certain. V was trimmed by 5 bases and J by 0 bases, leaving 16 bases between them. Germline CDR1 and CDR2: SGHAT and FQNNGV. The CDR3 is 16 amino acids. Written as DNA, the CDR3 is TGTGCCAGCAGCCAAGATGAAGAATCTCCTAACTATGGCTACACCTTC. This encodes CASSQDEESPNYGYTF.

The chain uses TRBV5-1 and TRBJ1-1; a possible D gene is TRBD1 (5 bases). This CDR3 comprises 16 residues. The V and J ends lost 4 bases and 8 bases respectively, with 24 bases between them. Germline values: CDR1 SGHRS, CDR2 YFSETQ. The CDR3 nucleotides are TGCGCCAGCAGCCCGTCCGGGACCTTCAGGAGTATAGAAGCTTTCTTT. Encoded protein: CASSPSGTFRSIEAFF.

The chain couples TRBV6-5 to TRBJ2-7, with a weak D call TRBD1 (6 bases). Trimming removed 4 bases at V and 5 bases at J, with 12 bases between. The germline V gene encodes CDR1 MNHEY and CDR2 SVGAGI. The CDR3 loop spans 13 amino acids. CDR3 in DNA: TGTGCCAGCAGTTCGGACAGCCGGGACGAGCAGTACTTC. Encoded protein: CASSSDSRDEQYF.

The chain joins TRBV6-5 to TRBJ1-1; 7 bases fit TRBD1. V trimming: 5 bases; J trimming: 3 bases; junction bases outside the gene matches: 3. Germline V CDR1 and CDR2: MNHEY, SVGAGI. The CDR3 loop spans 13 amino acids. The CDR3 region has the DNA TGTGCCAGCAGTCAGACAGGGCACACTGAAGCTTTCTTT. Protein product: CASSQTGHTEAFF.

Worth noting for this clone: Other DNA sequences in the same sample also yield this CDR3. This CDR3 is CAWSVGRGPSTDTQYF. The CDR3 coding sequence is TGTGCCTGGAGTGTAGGTAGAGGGCCTAGCACAGATACGCAGTATTTT. This chain uses TRBV30 with TRBJ2-3, with D possibly matching TRBD2 (5 bases). CDR1 and CDR2 from the germline V gene are GTSNPN and SVGIG (reference sequence). V was cut by 0 bases and J by 0 bases, with 13 bases left in between. This CDR3 has 16 amino acids.

The chain combines TRBV7-9 with TRBJ1-5; D gene unclear. Trimming cost V 4 bases and J 0 bases, with 13 bases left between them. There are 16 residues in the CDR3. Germline-derived CDR1 and CDR2 are SEHNR and FQNEAQ (reference sequence). This chain's CDR3 is CASSSTADYSNQPQHF. CDR3 sequence (DNA): TGTGCCAGCAGCTCAACTGCAGATTATAGCAATCAGCCCCAGCATTTT.

By proportion, this clone is medium-sized (0.01 to 0.1%). This chain joins TRBV7-9 and TRBJ1-1, with a possible D match to TRBD1 (5 bases). Germline V gene lookup returns CDR1 SEHNR and CDR2 FQNEAQ (reference sequence). The CDR3 loop spans 16 amino acids. Deletions cut 7 bases from V and 3 bases from J, with 21 bases between. CDR3 amino acids: CASTHLLTALDTEAFF. DNA of the CDR3: TGTGCCAGCACCCATCTATTGACAGCCTTGGACACTGAAGCTTTCTTT.

The genes are TRBV6-5 and TRBJ2-7; 13 bases align to TRBD2. From germline, CDR1 is MNHEY and CDR2 SVGAGI. With 6 bases clipped from V and 3 bases from J, the junction kept 2 bases outside the gene matches. This CDR3 is built from 14 residues. For the CDR3, the DNA is TGTGCCAGCAGCTGGACTAGCGGGAGCTACGAGCAGTACTTC. This translates into CASSWTSGSYEQYF.

The gene calls are TRBV7-2 and TRBJ2-5; no definite D call. V was trimmed by 4 bases and J by 3 bases, leaving 9 bases between them. CDR3 length: 13 residues. Germline CDR1 and CDR2: SGHTA and FQGNSA. The DNA for the CDR3 is TGTGCCAGCAGCTCCATCCGGGAAGAGACCCAGTACTTC. This translates into CASSSIREETQYF.

The CDR3 DNA sequence: TGTGCCAGCAGTGAAAGGGCACGGACCTCTGGGGCCAACGTCCTGACTTTC. As protein: CASSERARTSGANVLTF. This chain uses TRBV27 with TRBJ2-6; no firm D call. CDR3 length equals 17 residues. Germline V gives CDR1 MNHEY, CDR2 SMNVEV (reference sequence). Trimming removed 5 bases from V and 0 bases from J, with 14 bases in between. The complete variable domain, with remaining parts taken from reference TRBV27 and TRBJ2-6, reads EAQVTQNPRYLITVTGKKLTVTCSQNMNHEYMSWYRQDPGLGLRQIYYSMNVEVTDKGDVPEGYKVSRKEKRNFPLILESPSPNQTSLYFCASSERARTSGANVLTFGAGSRLTVL.

This clone was seen just once. This chain uses TRBV2 with TRBJ1-4, with 7 bases lining up with TRBD1. The CDR3 consists of 13 residues. The germline V gene has CDR1 SNHLY and CDR2 FYNNEI. Unmatched junction bases numbered 3, after V lost 6 bases and J lost 5 bases. CDR3: CASSGDRNEKLFF. The DNA of the CDR3 is TGTGCCAGCAGCGGGGACAGAAATGAAAAACTGTTTTTT.

The V call is TRBV7-9, the J call TRBJ1-2, with D perhaps TRBD1 (5 bases). Germline V gene data show CDR1 as SEHNR and CDR2 as FQNEAQ (reference sequence). Deletions cut 0 bases from V and 4 bases from J, with 12 bases between. CDR3 length: 15 residues. The CDR3 is CASSLASRVAYGYTF. The CDR3 DNA reads TGTGCCAGCAGCTTAGCGAGCAGGGTGGCCTATGGCTACACCTTC.

With regard to this clone: Different DNA sequences within this sample yield the same CDR3. The CDR3 protein is CASSLASNQPQHF. The CDR3 nucleotides read TGTGCCAGCAGCTTAGCCAGCAATCAGCCCCAGCATTTT. The genes are TRBV7-8 and TRBJ1-5, with D unclear. The length of the CDR3 is 13 residues. The V gene lost 0 bases and the J gene lost 1 base, with 1 base spanning the gap. Germline V gene lookup returns CDR1 SGHVS and CDR2 FQNEAQ.

This clone was recorded a few times. The V and J genes are TRBV7-8 and TRBJ2-7; 11 nucleotides match TRBD1. The V gene end was trimmed by 5 bases and the J gene end by 2 bases; junction bases not matched to a gene: 5. The CDR3 covers 15 residues. Per germline, CDR1 SGHVS and CDR2 FQNEAQ. DNA for the CDR3: TGTGCCAGCAGCCCAGGACAGGGGGCCACCTACGAGCAGTACTTC. It codes for CASSPGQGATYEQYF. Full variable domain (missing parts from reference TRBV7-8 and TRBJ2-7): GAGVSQSPRYKVAKRGQDVALRCDPISGHVSLFWYQQALGQGPEFLTYFQNEAQLDKSGLPSDRFFAERPEGSVSTLKIQRTQQEDSAVYLCASSPGQGATYEQYFGPGTRLTVT.

The chain links TRBV4-1 to TRBJ2-2, with D possibly TRBD1 on 6 matching bases. Trimming stripped 5 bases from V and 5 bases from J, with 15 bases between. This CDR3 contains 15 residues. CDR1 MGHRA and CDR2 YSYEKL come from the germline V gene. The CDR3 loop is CASSSHREMTGELFF. Here the CDR3 DNA reads TGCGCCAGCAGCTCCCACAGGGAAATGACCGGGGAGCTGTTTTTT.

The chain links TRBV19 to TRBJ1-3, with D maybe TRBD1 (6 bases). There are 16 residues in the CDR3. Germline V gives CDR1 LNHDA, CDR2 SQIVND (reference sequence). V was cut by 6 bases and J by 0 bases, with 15 bases left in between. In DNA, the CDR3 is TGTGCCAGTAGACCGACAGGAACCTTCTCTGGAAACACCATATATTTT. It translates to CASRPTGTFSGNTIYF.

The gene calls are TRBV25-1 and TRBJ1-4; possibly TRBD1 for D (5 bases). The CDR3 consists of 16 residues. Germline-derived CDR1 and CDR2 are MGHDK and SYGVNS. The ends were cut back, 5 bases at V and 6 bases at J, with 19 bases in the middle. The CDR3 loop is CASSPKAGTEDEKLFF. The CDR3 DNA reads as TGTGCCAGCAGTCCAAAGGCCGGGACCGAAGATGAAAAACTGTTTTTT.

This chain joins TRBV30 and TRBJ1-2; 8 bases agree with TRBD1. V lost 1 base, J lost 6 bases, and 10 bases stayed unmatched. CDR3 length equals 15 residues. Germline V gives CDR1 GTSNPN, CDR2 SVGIG (reference sequence). Here the CDR3 DNA reads TGTGCCTGGAGTGAGATATCCACAGGGGGGGATGGCTACACCTTC. Translating gives CAWSEISTGGDGYTF.

In DNA, the CDR3 is TGTGCCAGCAGCCCCAGAGACAGGCCGAATCAGCCCCAGCATTTT. As protein: CASSPRDRPNQPQHF. V gene TRBV9 combines with J gene TRBJ1-5, with TRBD1 as a possible D gene (6 bases). Germline V gene lookup returns CDR1 SGDLS and CDR2 YYNGEE. V was pared by 4 bases and J by 4 bases, with 15 bases between. The CDR3 spans 15 residues.

In DNA form, the CDR3 reads TGTGCCAGCAGTTACGGACGGGCCGGAGGGTCCCAGCCCCAGCATTTT. It codes for CASSYGRAGGSQPQHF. This sequence joins TRBV28 and TRBJ1-5, with no clear D. The germline V and J ends were trimmed by 4 bases and 7 bases, with 20 bases remaining between them. The CDR3 contains 16 residues. Germline V CDR1 and CDR2: MDHEN, SYDVKM.

This chain links TRBV18 with TRBJ2-7; 9 bases line up with TRBD1. The germline gives CDR1 KGHSH, CDR2 LQKENI. The CDR3 runs 17 residues. The J segment lost 0 bases and the V segment lost 3 bases, leaving 9 bases of the junction unmatched. CDR3 nucleotides: TGTGCCAGCTCACCGTACACCGGGACAGGGCGCTCCTACGAGCAGTACTTC. Amino acids: CASSPYTGTGRSYEQYF. Complete variable domain (other parts from reference TRBV18 and TRBJ2-7): NAGVMQNPRHLVRRRGQEARLRCSPMKGHSHVYWYRQLPEEGLKFMVYLQKENIIDESGMPKERFSAEFPKEGPSILRIQQVVRGDSAAYFCASSPYTGTGRSYEQYFGPGTRLTVT.

This clone has a handful of counts. Here the CDR3 DNA reads TGTGCCAGCAGCAATTTCTACGAGCAGTACTTC. Encoded protein: CASSNFYEQYF. The gene calls are TRBV6-5 and TRBJ2-7; D is uncertain. Germline CDR1 MNHEY, CDR2 SVGAGI. V shed 6 bases and J shed 3 bases, with 6 bases lying between them. CDR3 length: 11 residues.

V usage is TRBV7-8 and J usage is TRBJ1-1; TRBD1 is a possible D gene (6 bases). The V end lost 3 bases, the J end lost 5 bases, and 22 bases lay between the germline ends. Germline lookup yields CDR1 SGHVS and CDR2 FQNEAQ. The CDR3 runs 17 residues. CDR3 residues: CASSFKGRGAPGTEAFF. The DNA of the CDR3 is TGTGCCAGCAGCTTCAAAGGCAGGGGCGCCCCGGGAACTGAAGCTTTCTTT.

The J gene is TRBJ1-1, the V gene TRBV5-4; 8 nucleotides line up with TRBD1. Trimming cost V 6 bases and J 1 base; bases outside gene matches: 11. The CDR3 is 16 amino acids. Germline V lookup: CDR1 SGHNT, CDR2 YYREEE (reference sequence). Here the CDR3 reads CASTPGRDRKNTEAFF. The DNA for the CDR3 is TGTGCCAGCACTCCGGGTCGGGACAGGAAGAACACTGAAGCTTTCTTT.

The V and J genes are TRBV5-6 and TRBJ2-1; a possible D gene is TRBD1 (6 bases). This CDR3 comprises 16 residues. Deletions cut 0 bases from V and 2 bases from J, with 12 bases between. Germline V gene data show CDR1 as SGHDT and CDR2 as YYEEEE. CDR3 DNA: TGTGCCAGCAGCTTGGCCGGACAGAATACCTACAATGAGCAGTTCTTC. Protein: CASSLAGQNTYNEQFF.

V and J are TRBV5-6 and TRBJ1-5; TRBD1 matches 8 bases. After removal of 2 bases from V and 6 bases from J, the junction contained 4 bases not matched to a gene. The CDR3 is made up of 14 amino acids. Germline CDR1 and CDR2: SGHDT and YYEEEE. The CDR3 is CASSFTGGGQPQHF. The CDR3 nucleotides read TGTGCCAGCAGCTTTACAGGGGGAGGTCAGCCCCAGCATTTT.

In its sample, this clone is medium-sized. The V call is TRBV7-9, the J call TRBJ1-2; D gene ambiguous. Germline V gives CDR1 SEHNR, CDR2 FQNEAQ (reference sequence). The CDR3 contains 12 residues. V lost 2 bases and J lost 4, with 5 bases in between. CDR3 coding DNA: TGTGCCAGCAGCTTAAACGGCTATGGCTACACCTTC. Translation gives CASSLNGYGYTF.

This chain uses TRBV7-9 with TRBJ2-1; D unresolved. The V gene lost 5 bases and the J gene lost 9 bases, with 11 bases spanning the gap. Germline-derived CDR1 and CDR2 are SEHNR and FQNEAQ (reference sequence). This CDR3 is built from 12 residues. The CDR3 DNA follows: TGTGCCAGCAGCCCCATGAGCCGTGAGCAGTTCTTC. This codes for CASSPMSREQFF.

The chain employs TRBV19 and TRBJ1-5; D gene uncertain. Deletions cut 6 bases from V and 3 bases from J, with 12 bases between. The CDR3 is made up of 14 amino acids. Germline-derived CDR1 and CDR2 are LNHDA and SQIVND (reference sequence). CDR3 in amino acids: CASRPTDANQPQHF. The CDR3 DNA reads TGTGCCAGTAGGCCGACCGATGCCAATCAGCCCCAGCATTTT.

V gene TRBV2 combines with J gene TRBJ1-2; 8 bases agree with TRBD1. J lost 2 bases, V lost 4 bases, and 3 bases had no gene match. The CDR3 runs to 14 residues. Germline CDR1 is SNHLY and CDR2 is FYNNEI. The CDR3 is CASSVRTGNYGYTF. In DNA, the CDR3 is TGTGCCAGCAGTGTTAGGACAGGGAACTATGGCTACACCTTC. Full variable domain (remainder filled in from reference TRBV2 and TRBJ1-2): EPEVTQTPSHQVTQMGQEVILRCVPISNHLYFYWYRQILGQKVEFLVSFYNNEISEKSEIFDDQFSVERPDGSNFTLKIRSTKLEDSAMYFCASSVRTGNYGYTFGSGTRLTVV.

This clone occurred a few times. The junction departs from the called germline gene at one end, perhaps through a read error. V gene TRBV18 combines with J gene TRBJ2-7, with D perhaps TRBD2 (5 bases). The CDR3 covers 15 residues. The V gene's germline CDR1 is KGHSH and CDR2 LQKENI. CDR3 coding DNA: TGTGCCAGCTCACCACTCCCCGCGGGCTCCAACGAGCAGTACTTC. Encoded protein: CASSPLPAGSNEQYF.